This T cell receptor beta chain emerged from a study of shared clonotypes between healthy human individuals. TCRdb's copy holds only in-frame clones and misses some; the assay was immunoSEQ multiplex PCR. The data show roughly 700,000 clones, over 65% seen once. Negatively enriched CD4+ T cells were divided by CD45RA into naive and memory. V dropped 6 bases and J dropped 4; count of bases not matched to a gene: 7. The germline CDR1 and CDR2 sequences are MDHEN and SYDVKM. The length of the CDR3 is 14 residues. The specimen sequenced was memory CD4+ T cells sorted from blood. Subset denoted: CD45RA-negative fraction. This sequence originates from a woman aged 30 to 39 in good health. This rearrangement joins TRBV28 to TRBJ2-3; 7 bases line up with TRBD1. The CDR3 DNA reads TGTGCCAGCAGAGAAGGGGGCAGACCAGATACGCAGTATTTT. This translates into CASREGGRPDTQYF.